The present T cell receptor beta chain was sequenced within a study of cytomegalovirus exposure and HLA in healthy donors. Study findings and constraints: Cytomegalovirus status, reportedly, was diagnosed with high specificity and sensitivity by the classifier. At a 0.05 false discovery rate, a later analysis found about 17,000 TCR beta sequences to be associated with HLA alleles. Association of a missense DCLRE1C variant with TCR beta V- and J-gene trimming was reported in a later analysis.

60 Vbeta and 13 Jbeta primers were used in PCR. Measured with immunoSEQ multiplex PCR; TCRdb has only the in-frame clones, and not every one. The table lists some 91,000 clones, around 74% of them singletons. It was healthy bone marrow donors who served as donors. V was cut by 0 bases and J by 6 bases, with 12 bases left in between. Germline values: CDR1 SGHRS, CDR2 YFSETQ. CDR3 size: 14 residues. Points on this clone: Its antigen is not known.

The specimen was PBMCs. The rearrangement links TRBV5-1 to TRBJ1-2; no clear D. This sequence was found in a man aged 35-49 years in good health and CMV-seropositive. The CDR3 DNA reads TGCGCCAGCAGCTTGGCACCAGTGAACGATGGCTACACCTTC. It encodes CASSLAPVNDGYTF. The variable domain in full, with the rest retrieved from reference TRBV5-1 and TRBJ1-2, is KAGVTQTPRYLIKTRGQQVTLSCSPISGHRSVSWYQQTPGQGLQFLFEYFSETQRNKGNFPGRFSGRQFSNSRSEMNVSTLELGDSALYLCASSLAPVNDGYTFGSGTRLTVV.